Following are 10 T cell receptor beta chains from one sample sequenced in a study of blood T cell repertoires in COVID-19. This table comes from immunoSEQ multiplex PCR, and its TCRdb copy is limited to in-frame clones, with some not included. Here the sample spans a few hundred thousand clones, around 89% being singletons. The sequencing input was PBMCs or T cells enriched from blood (not recorded which). The receptors come from a young man who had recovered from COVID-19.

The CDR3 here is CASSQGTGRLSYEQYF. As DNA, the CDR3 is TGCGCCAGCAGCCAAGGGACTGGCCGACTTTCCTACGAGCAGTACTTC. V gene TRBV4-1 combines with J gene TRBJ2-7, with TRBD2 as a possible D gene (5 bases). Per germline, CDR1 MGHRA and CDR2 YSYEKL. V was pared by 1 base and J by 1 base, with 14 bases between. This CDR3 has 16 amino acids.

This chain joins TRBV10-1 and TRBJ1-5; 12 bases map to TRBD1. This CDR3 has 17 residues. Germline V gives CDR1 WNHNN, CDR2 SYGVQD (reference sequence). V was pared by 9 bases and J by 2 bases, with 11 bases of the junction left unmatched. The CDR3 spells CASPRDRGLWGNQPQHF. CDR3 coding DNA: TGCGCCAGTCCCCGGGACAGGGGGCTGTGGGGCAATCAGCCCCAGCATTTT.

J is TRBJ2-1 and V is TRBV7-9, with 7 positions matching TRBD1. The CDR3 is 17 amino acids. Trimming took 3 bases from V and 0 from J; bases not matched to a gene: 8. In germline, CDR1 is SEHNR, CDR2 FQNEAQ (reference sequence). Written as DNA, the CDR3 is TGTGCCAGCAGCTTTTTGAGGGGGCTAAGCTCCTACAATGAGCAGTTCTTC. Amino acid sequence: CASSFLRGLSSYNEQFF.

The chain is built from TRBV28 and TRBJ1-1; D unresolved. Germline CDR1 MDHEN, CDR2 SYDVKM. The V and J ends lost 7 bases and 1 base respectively, with 13 bases between them. The CDR3 runs 14 residues. CDR3 bases: TGTGCCAGCACTGGACTTCTCCAGAACACTGAAGCTTTCTTT. This gives the protein CASTGLLQNTEAFF. The entire variable domain, with the rest obtained from reference TRBV28 and TRBJ1-1, is as follows: DVKVTQSSRYLVKRTGEKVFLECVQDMDHENMFWYRQDPGLGLRLIYFSYDVKMKEKGDIPEGYSVSREKKERFSLILESASTNQTSMYLCASTGLLQNTEAFFGQGTRLTVV.

V gene TRBV5-1 combines with J gene TRBJ2-7; 9 positions agree with TRBD2. Germline V CDR1 and CDR2: SGHRS, YFSETQ. The J segment lost 3 bases and the V segment lost 3 bases, leaving 7 bases of the junction unmatched. The CDR3 length is 15 residues. CDR3 DNA sequence: TGCGCCAGCAGCTCTGAGAGCGGGAGGATCTACGAGCAGTACTTC. Translation: CASSSESGRIYEQYF.

The gene calls are TRBV5-6 and TRBJ1-5; D perhaps matches TRBD1 (6 bases). The germline CDR1 and CDR2 sequences are SGHDT and YYEEEE. V lost 0 bases to trimming and J lost 5 bases, with 15 bases between them. This CDR3 contains 16 residues. The DNA for the CDR3 is TGTGCCAGCAGCTTGGCCATACAGGGTAGGGATCAGCCCCAGCATTTT. Its translation is CASSLAIQGRDQPQHF.

The chain uses TRBV4-3 and TRBJ2-7, with TRBD1 matching over 7 bases. Per germline, CDR1 LGHNA and CDR2 YSLEER. Losses at the gene ends were 2 bases for V and 6 bases for J; bases not matched to a gene: 7. The CDR3 runs 14 residues. The CDR3 DNA is TGCGCCAGCAGCCAACTACAGGGGCCCGTCGAGCAGTACTTC. Its translation: CASSQLQGPVEQYF.

The genes are TRBV28 and TRBJ1-5, with 7 bases that match TRBD1. Losses at the gene ends were 6 bases for V and 3 bases for J; bases not matched to a gene: 5. Germline lookup yields CDR1 MDHEN and CDR2 SYDVKM. The CDR3 has 14 residues. This chain's CDR3 is CASRGQVYNQPQHF. In DNA form, the CDR3 reads TGTGCCAGCAGAGGACAGGTCTACAATCAGCCCCAGCATTTT.

The J gene is TRBJ1-5, the V gene TRBV6-5, with D maybe TRBD1 (5 bases). The CDR3 is made up of 16 amino acids. CDR1 and CDR2 from the germline V gene are MNHEY and SVGAGI. V lost 2 bases and J lost 3, with 14 bases in between. The CDR3 region is CASSYGGGGDNQPQHF. DNA of the CDR3: TGTGCCAGCAGTTACGGGGGGGGTGGCGACAATCAGCCCCAGCATTTT.

This chain connects TRBV5-5 to TRBJ2-2; D not certain. Between the trimmed V and J ends, which lost 2 bases and 6 bases, there was a span of 11 bases. Germline V gene data show CDR1 as SGHKS and CDR2 as YYEKEE (reference sequence). The CDR3 has 14 amino acids. DNA for the CDR3: TGTGCCAGCAGCTTCTCGAGTTGGTCCGGGGAGCTGTTTTTT. It encodes CASSFSSWSGELFF.